This T cell receptor (beta chain) originates from a study of blood T cell repertoires in COVID-19 (dated by TCRdb to the early 2020s). At the level of the whole study: Collaborator samples came from the United States, Italy and Spain and covered acute and convalescent phases of COVID-19. The repertoires were released in a freely available public database meant as a resource for research on the immune response to SARS-CoV-2. Subjects who had been exposed to COVID-19, were actively infected with it, or had recovered from it provided the deeply sampled blood TCRbeta repertoires that made up the dataset. The material from the prospective study consisted of cDNA or gDNA derived from T cells, B-cell-depleted T cells, or PBMCs. The samples were drawn from the first 160 participants of the ongoing ImmuneRACE study and from roughly 1,300 subjects provided by 6 global collaborators. Nearly every sample came with metadata listing a de-identified subject ID, COVID-19 status, age in years and sex. HLA class I and class II types, where available, came from metadata supplied by the sample provider rather than from assay-based typing. What the authors observed across the whole study: The amount of clinical and demographic metadata varied by source and participant and was provided uncurated.

With regard to this clone: Its antigen has not been determined. The record has no base qualities; no much larger clone is one base away.

The CDR3 has 19 amino acids, counting the end cysteine and phenylalanine. Of the read, only the CDR3 DNA is kept; its 57 bases are in frame from base 1. At the junction V is shortened by 0 bases and J by 2 bases; bases outside the gene matches: 14. The germline V gene (reference sequence) yields LGHDT for CDR1 and YNNKEL for CDR2. The immunoSEQ Assay, a bias-controlled multiplex PCR, was used to amplify TCRbeta CDR3 regions from genomic DNA. Regarding the original processing steps: The number of nucleated cells in each sample was estimated from the amplification of reference gene primers within the assay. Sequence reads were collapsed and filtered to measure the absolute abundance of every unique TCRbeta CDR3 rearrangement. Productive Simpson clonality was computed per sample as the square root of Simpson's diversity index over productive rearrangements. As stored in TCRdb, this immuneACCESS dataset retains in-frame rearrangements with V and J assigned. A fraction of the clones does not appear; measured against another copy, unresolved V genes explain less than half of the discrepancy, and the remainder lacks a known reason. V and J calls and clone size are those listed in that table; D and trimming were worked out from the DNA. This sample gives 250,000 to 300,000 clones in total; approximately 87% of them show up just once. Of the sample, over 9.5% falls within the top ten clones.

One collaborating source in Seattle enrolled patients during active infection and followed them longitudinally through the course of disease. Each collaborating institution followed its own protocols to collect whole blood in K2EDTA tubes. For TCRbeta analysis, collaborators shipped samples in one of three forms: frozen whole blood, isolated PBMCs, or DNA extracted from either of those sample types. This TCR was recovered from a woman aged 25 to 39 with COVID-19, enrolled during active disease. The sequence links TRBV3-1 (or the pseudogene TRBV3-2) to TRBJ2-3, with 7 bases matching TRBD2. The sample taken for sequencing was peripheral blood. The nucleotide sequence reads as follows: TGTGCCAGCAGCCAAGAACACTCCTGGCCTAGCGGTCACACAGATACGCAGTATTTT. It codes for CASSQEHSWPSGHTDTQYF.